These 26 T cell receptor beta chains came from one sample sequenced in a study of blood T cell repertoires in COVID-19. The protocol was immunoSEQ multiplex PCR, while the TCRdb copy is restricted to in-frame clones and leaves out a portion. The table has roughly 280,000 clones, around 90% seen once; the top ten hold roughly 2.1%. Sample: peripheral blood. These receptors were collected from a man aged 50-59 years with acute or convalescent COVID-19.

The rearrangement links TRBV2 to TRBJ2-1, with 15 bases identical to TRBD2. CDR3 size: 14 residues. CDR1 SNHLY and CDR2 FYNNEI come from the germline V gene. The V segment lost 3 bases and the J segment 9 bases; nucleotides outside the gene matches: 0. CDR3 region: CASSEGLAGGEQFF. The CDR3, as DNA: TGTGCCAGCAGTGAGGGACTAGCGGGGGGTGAGCAGTTCTTC.

The genes are TRBV5-1 and TRBJ1-2; D might be TRBD1 (6 bases). This CDR3 comprises 13 residues. V lost 2 bases and J lost 5, with 10 bases in between. From germline, CDR1 is SGHRS and CDR2 YFSETQ. The CDR3 DNA reads as TGCGCCAGCAGCTTCGACAGGACATATGGCTACACCTTC. Its protein product is CASSFDRTYGYTF. The entire variable domain, with the rest obtained from reference TRBV5-1 and TRBJ1-2, is as follows: KAGVTQTPRYLIKTRGQQVTLSCSPISGHRSVSWYQQTPGQGLQFLFEYFSETQRNKGNFPGRFSGRQFSNSRSEMNVSTLELGDSALYLCASSFDRTYGYTFGSGTRLTVV.

The rearrangement links TRBV15 to TRBJ1-2; D remains ambiguous. The germline V gene has CDR1 LNHNV and CDR2 YYDKDF (reference sequence). V was shortened by 2 bases and J by 0 bases, with 13 bases between the two germline ends. The CDR3 loop spans 16 amino acids. CDR3 sequence: CATSRPNDTSNYGYTF. The CDR3 DNA reads TGTGCCACCAGCAGACCTAACGACACTTCTAACTATGGCTACACCTTC. The complete variable domain, with remaining parts taken from reference TRBV15 and TRBJ1-2, reads DAMVIQNPRYQVTQFGKPVTLSCSQTLNHNVMYWYQQKSSQAPKLLFHYYDKDFNNEADTPDNFQSRRPNTSFCFLDIRSPGLGDTAMYLCATSRPNDTSNYGYTFGSGTRLTVV.

V and J are TRBV9 and TRBJ1-2; no clear D gene. Germline-derived CDR1 and CDR2 are SGDLS and YYNGEE. Trimming pared 2 bases from V and 2 bases from J, leaving 7 bases between. The CDR3 totals 13 residues. Here the CDR3 reads CASSVGRNYGYTF. CDR3 coding DNA: TGTGCCAGCAGCGTGGGCAGAAACTATGGCTACACCTTC.

The V and J genes are TRBV5-5 and TRBJ1-2; D not resolved. In germline, CDR1 is SGHKS, CDR2 YYEKEE (reference sequence). The CDR3 loop spans 15 amino acids. Trimming shortened V by 2 bases and J by 4 bases, and 15 bases separated the two germline ends. CDR3 nucleotide sequence: TGTGCCAGCAGCTTCGGGGTCGGGCTTTTCTATGGCTACACCTTC. Translating gives CASSFGVGLFYGYTF.

This sequence joins TRBV18 and TRBJ1-2; D possibly corresponds to TRBD1 (5 bases). Germline loops: CDR1 KGHSH, CDR2 LQKENI. This CDR3 contains 14 residues. Deletions cut 2 bases from V and 0 bases from J, with 7 bases between. CDR3 sequence (DNA): TGTGCCAGCTCACCAGGGGGGACTAACTATGGCTACACCTTC. Protein sequence: CASSPGGTNYGYTF.

The chain combines TRBV4-1 with TRBJ2-1, with 8 bases aligning to TRBD1. V was clipped by 4 bases and J by 4 bases; unmatched bases: 9. The V gene's germline CDR1 is MGHRA and CDR2 YSYEKL. The CDR3 is 16 residues long. The DNA of the CDR3 is TGCGCCAGCAGCCTGCTGGGCGGGACAGGATACAATGAGCAGTTCTTC. Amino acid sequence: CASSLLGGTGYNEQFF.

CDR3: CASSEGLLYGYTF. For the CDR3, the DNA is TGTGCCAGCAGTGAAGGACTGCTCTATGGCTACACCTTC. The chain carries TRBV2 and TRBJ1-2; D remains ambiguous. Germline loops: CDR1 SNHLY, CDR2 FYNNEI. This CDR3 region has 13 residues. Trimming pared 1 base from V and 4 bases from J, leaving 7 bases between.

This clone was seen only a few times. The chain recombines TRBV15 with TRBJ1-5, with 8 bases that match TRBD1. The germline V gene has CDR1 LNHNV and CDR2 YYDKDF (reference sequence). V lost 2 bases and J lost 2; bases outside the gene matches: 2. This CDR3 is built from 15 residues. CDR3 loop: CATSRPTGGNQPQHF. CDR3 sequence (DNA): TGTGCCACCAGCAGACCGACAGGGGGCAATCAGCCCCAGCATTTT.

V gene TRBV6-5 combines with J gene TRBJ1-2; 8 nucleotides line up with TRBD1. CDR1 is MNHEY and CDR2 is SVGAGI in the germline V gene. This CDR3 contains 13 residues. J gave up 8 bases and V 5 bases, and 7 bases lay outside the gene matches. DNA for the CDR3: TGTGCCAGCAGTAGGGGTCCAGGGGGCGGCTACACCTTC. It is translated as CASSRGPGGGYTF.

The genes are TRBV25-1 and TRBJ1-5; tentative D call: TRBD1 (6 bases). Germline CDR1 reads MGHDK; CDR2 reads SYGVNS. This CDR3 comprises 15 residues. The V end lost 7 bases, the J end lost 2 bases, and 15 bases lay between the germline ends. CDR3 in amino acids: CASKGRGAGNQPQHF. The CDR3 nucleotides read TGTGCCAGCAAGGGGAGGGGGGCTGGCAATCAGCCCCAGCATTTT. The complete variable domain, with remaining parts taken from reference TRBV25-1 and TRBJ1-5, reads EADIYQTPRYLVIGTGKKITLECSQTMGHDKMYWYQQDPGMELHLIHYSYGVNSTEKGDLSSESTVSRIRTEHFPLTLESARPSHTSQYLCASKGRGAGNQPQHFGDGTRLSIL.

V is TRBV7-3 and J is TRBJ2-2; D might be TRBD2 (5 bases). Germline CDR1 reads SGHTA; CDR2 reads FQGTGA. The CDR3 is made up of 17 amino acids. The ends were cut back, 4 bases at V and 3 bases at J, with 18 bases in the middle. The CDR3 spells CASSSPSGSPYTGELFF. The CDR3 coding sequence is TGTGCCAGCAGCTCCCCCAGCGGCAGCCCCTACACCGGGGAGCTGTTTTTT.

The chain has TRBV5-6 and TRBJ2-1; 9 nucleotides agree with TRBD1. The CDR3 is 15 amino acids. V gave up 1 base and J gave up 7 bases; unmatched junction bases: 6. Looked up from germline, CDR1 is SGHDT and CDR2 is YYEEEE. The CDR3: CASSLSGQGRNEQFF. DNA of the CDR3: TGTGCCAGCAGCTTGAGTGGACAGGGGCGAAATGAGCAGTTCTTC.

CDR3 in amino acids: CASSSDWDTGNNEQFF. The CDR3 DNA reads as TGTGCCAGCTCATCCGACTGGGACACAGGCAACAATGAGCAGTTCTTC. The rearrangement joins TRBV18 to TRBJ2-1; D may be TRBD1 (6 bases). This CDR3 contains 16 residues. Trimming cost V 5 bases and J 5 bases, with 19 bases left between them. In germline, CDR1 is KGHSH, CDR2 LQKENI.

The rearrangement uses TRBV3-1 (or the pseudogene TRBV3-2) and TRBJ2-1, with D unresolved. In germline, CDR1 is LGHDT, CDR2 YNNKEL (reference sequence). V lost 4 bases, J lost 9 bases, and 10 bases lay in between. The CDR3 extends over 12 amino acids. Here the CDR3 DNA reads TGTGCCAGCAGCCGGCCACCGGGTGAGCAGTTCTTC. Translating gives CASSRPPGEQFF.

This chain joins TRBV19 and TRBJ1-1, with D maybe TRBD1 (6 bases). CDR3 length: 13 residues. Germline V gene lookup returns CDR1 LNHDA and CDR2 SQIVND (reference sequence). The V and J ends lost 5 bases and 5 bases respectively, with 12 bases between them. DNA of the CDR3: TGTGCCAGTAGTGTCCAGGGGTGGACTGAAGCTTTCTTT. Protein sequence: CASSVQGWTEAFF.

This chain uses TRBV12-3 or TRBV12-4 with TRBJ1-1; TRBD1 agrees at 11 bases. CDR3 length: 13 residues. V lost 6 bases to trimming and J lost 11 bases; unmatched junction nucleotides: 8. CDR3 in amino acids: CASSKLGQGAAFF. In DNA, the CDR3 is TGTGCCAGCAGCAAACTAGGACAGGGGGCCGCTTTCTTT.

This clone was picked up a small number of times. The genes are TRBV2 and TRBJ1-6, with D tentatively TRBD1 (5 bases). The V gene lost 2 bases and the J gene lost 1 base, with 18 bases spanning the gap. CDR1 is SNHLY and CDR2 is FYNNEI in the germline V gene. The CDR3 extends over 19 amino acids. The CDR3: CASSEFPGTRRSYNSPLHF. In nucleotides, the CDR3 is TGTGCCAGCAGTGAATTTCCAGGGACTCGGCGGTCCTATAATTCACCCCTCCACTTT.

The V call is TRBV30, the J call TRBJ1-4, with TRBD1 matching over 8 bases. CDR1 is GTSNPN and CDR2 is SVGIG in the germline V gene (reference sequence). The CDR3 is 15 amino acids. J lost 6 bases, V lost 1 base, and 7 bases had no gene match. The chain's CDR3 is CAWSATDRGYEKLFF. The CDR3 DNA sequence: TGTGCCTGGAGTGCTACCGACAGGGGCTATGAAAAACTGTTTTTT.

Only a few counts were recorded for this clone. J is TRBJ2-4 and V is TRBV6-5; TRBD2 matches 7 bases. J lost 7 bases, V lost 6 bases, and 9 bases had no gene match. Germline CDR1 MNHEY, CDR2 SVGAGI. CDR3 length: 14 amino acids. As DNA, the CDR3 is TGTGCCAGCAGCGATAACTGGGGAGGGAACATTCAGTACTTC. This translates into CASSDNWGGNIQYF.

J is TRBJ2-7 and V is TRBV5-6; D call uncertain. The CDR3 consists of 12 residues. V was cut by 2 bases and J by 2 bases, with 5 bases left in between. Germline V gene sequence: CDR1 SGHDT, CDR2 YYEEEE. The CDR3 sequence: CASSFGTYEQYF. The CDR3 DNA follows: TGTGCCAGCAGCTTTGGCACCTACGAGCAGTACTTC.

The chain is built from TRBV5-4 and TRBJ2-3; the D is unclear. Between the trimmed V and J ends, which lost 2 bases and 0 bases, there was a span of 13 bases. Looked up from germline, CDR1 is SGHNT and CDR2 is YYREEE (reference sequence). This CDR3 contains 16 residues. CDR3 protein: CASSLFSTPSTDTQYF. The CDR3 nucleotides read TGTGCCAGCAGCTTATTTAGCACCCCTAGCACAGATACGCAGTATTTT.

V gene TRBV10-1 combines with J gene TRBJ2-2, with TRBD1 matching 7 bases. J lost 6 bases, V lost 2 bases, and 9 bases had no gene match. The CDR3 runs to 16 residues. The germline gives CDR1 WNHNN, CDR2 SYGVQD (reference sequence). CDR3 loop: CASSERGTVGAGELFF. The CDR3 region has the DNA TGCGCCAGCAGTGAGAGGGGGACAGTGGGGGCCGGGGAGCTGTTTTTT.

V is TRBV29-1 and J is TRBJ1-6; 9 bases match TRBD1. V lost 6 bases, J lost 7 bases, and 4 bases stayed unmatched. The CDR3 has 13 residues. Looked up from germline, CDR1 is SQVTM and CDR2 is ANQGSEA. The CDR3 DNA sequence: TGCAGCGTCTCGGACAGGGGAAATTCACCCCTCCACTTT. Translating gives CSVSDRGNSPLHF. Drawing the rest from reference TRBV29-1 and TRBJ1-6, the complete variable domain is SAVISQKPSRDICQRGTSLTIQCQVDSQVTMMFWYRQQPGQSLTLIATANQGSEATYESGFVIDKFPISRPNLTFSTLTVSNMSPEDSSIYLCSVSDRGNSPLHFGNGTRLTVT.

J is TRBJ2-2 and V is TRBV3-1 (or the pseudogene TRBV3-2); a possible D gene is TRBD1 (6 bases). V was pared by 6 bases and J by 7 bases, with 15 bases between. The CDR3 has 14 residues. Germline CDR1 and CDR2: LGHDT and YNNKEL (reference sequence). The CDR3 DNA follows: TGTGCCAGCAGAGCGCAGGGGTTTATCGGGGAGCTGTTTTTT. Protein product: CASRAQGFIGELFF.

The chain employs TRBV2 and TRBJ1-6; 7 bases agree with TRBD1. Germline CDR1 reads SNHLY; CDR2 reads FYNNEI. With 6 bases clipped from V and 7 bases from J, the junction kept 6 bases outside the gene matches. This CDR3 has 14 residues. CDR3 loop: CASSPTGRNSPLHF. The CDR3 DNA is TGTGCCAGCAGCCCGACAGGGAGGAATTCACCCCTCCACTTT.